Below, 18 T cell receptor beta chains from the same sample are listed, as sequenced in a study of blood T cell repertoires in COVID-19. Some clones are missing from TCRdb's copy, which holds only in-frame ones; the method was immunoSEQ multiplex PCR. Among fewer than 50,000 clones listed, 81% were seen once. The sequencing input was peripheral blood. These receptors came from a man aged 40-49 years with active or convalescent COVID-19.

This clone was found once. The chain is built from TRBV3-1 (or the pseudogene TRBV3-2) and TRBJ1-4, with 7 bases matching TRBD1. Germline V gene sequence: CDR1 LGHDT, CDR2 YNNKEL (reference sequence). Unmatched junction bases numbered 9, after V lost 3 bases and J lost 8 bases. The CDR3 consists of 15 residues. CDR3 amino acids: CASSQQTGLGEKLFF. The CDR3 nucleotides are TGTGCCAGCAGCCAGCAGACAGGGTTGGGCGAAAAACTGTTTTTT.

This clone came up many times. J is TRBJ2-1 and V is TRBV9; D is possibly TRBD2 (6 bases). Germline CDR1 reads SGDLS; CDR2 reads YYNGEE. This CDR3 region has 14 residues. Trimming shortened V by 2 bases and J by 7 bases, and 13 bases separated the two germline ends. The CDR3 reads CASSVTGDLNEQFF. DNA for the CDR3: TGTGCCAGCAGCGTCACCGGGGACTTAAATGAGCAGTTCTTC. Full variable domain (rest looked up from reference TRBV9 and TRBJ2-1): DSGVTQTPKHLITATGQRVTLRCSPRSGDLSVYWYQQSLDQGLQFLIQYYNGEERAKGNILERFSAQQFPDLHSELNLSSLELGDSALYFCASSVTGDLNEQFFGPGTRLTVL.

This chain joins TRBV5-8 and TRBJ2-5; the D gene is possibly TRBD2 (5 bases). Trimming left V 0 bases short and J 3 bases short, with 9 bases between. The CDR3 runs 14 residues. Germline V gene lookup returns CDR1 SGHTS and CDR2 YDEGEE. CDR3 region: CASSLDLREETQYF. The CDR3 DNA follows: TGTGCCAGCAGCTTGGACCTGAGGGAAGAGACCCAGTACTTC.

The chain carries TRBV6-5 and TRBJ1-5; tentatively, D is TRBD1 (6 bases). V lost 8 bases, J lost 3 bases, and 14 bases lay in between. This CDR3 region has 14 residues. Germline V lookup: CDR1 MNHEY, CDR2 SVGAGI. DNA for the CDR3: TGTGCCAGCGCACTCGGACAGCTCAATCAGCCCCAGCATTTT. Its protein product is CASALGQLNQPQHF.

J is TRBJ2-7 and V is TRBV19, with D perhaps matching TRBD2 (6 bases). CDR3 length equals 15 residues. Germline V CDR1 and CDR2: LNHDA, SQIVND (reference sequence). V was shortened by 6 bases and J by 5 bases, with 20 bases between the two germline ends. CDR3 nucleotides: TGTGCCAGTAGCCCCGGGTGGGGGGAGTTGAACGAGCAGTACTTC. It specifies CASSPGWGELNEQYF.

The chain has TRBV12-5 and TRBJ1-1, with D possibly being TRBD1 (6 bases). The germline V gene has CDR1 LGHNT and CDR2 FRNRAP. The CDR3 sequence is 15 residues long. With 4 bases removed from V and 0 bases from J, the gap between germline ends came to 12 bases. CDR3 sequence (DNA): TGTGCTAGTGGTTCCGACAGGTTTATGAACACTGAAGCTTTCTTT. It translates to CASGSDRFMNTEAFF.

This clone was picked up one time. This chain connects TRBV7-9 to TRBJ1-4; 7 bases are a match to TRBD1. The CDR3 is 15 amino acids. Trimming took 5 bases from V and 8 from J; bases not matched to a gene: 11. CDR1 is SEHNR, CDR2 FQNEAQ, per germline (reference sequence). The CDR3 is CASSGFQGEEEKLFF. The CDR3 nucleotides are TGTGCCAGCAGCGGCTTCCAGGGGGAGGAAGAAAAACTGTTTTTT.

The rearrangement uses TRBV9 and TRBJ2-7; 8 nucleotides align to TRBD2. V gave up 2 bases and J gave up 4 bases; unmatched junction bases: 11. The germline V gene has CDR1 SGDLS and CDR2 YYNGEE. The CDR3 is made up of 16 amino acids. In nucleotides, the CDR3 is TGTGCCAGCAGCGTTGATACCCAAAGCGGGAGATACGAGCAGTACTTC. Translated: CASSVDTQSGRYEQYF. The variable domain in full, completed from reference TRBV9 and TRBJ2-7, reads DSGVTQTPKHLITATGQRVTLRCSPRSGDLSVYWYQQSLDQGLQFLIQYYNGEERAKGNILERFSAQQFPDLHSELNLSSLELGDSALYFCASSVDTQSGRYEQYFGPGTRLTVT.

This clone was recorded once. This chain connects TRBV4-1 to TRBJ1-2; 7 bases fit TRBD1. Trimming cost V 0 bases and J 4 bases; bases outside gene matches: 8. CDR3 size: 16 residues. Germline V gene lookup returns CDR1 MGHRA and CDR2 YSYEKL. The CDR3 coding sequence is TGCGCCAGCAGCCAAGAAAAGGGGGCCGTAGTCTATGGCTACACCTTC. Translation gives CASSQEKGAVVYGYTF.

The chain couples TRBV19 to TRBJ2-3; 8 positions agree with TRBD2. Germline-derived CDR1 and CDR2 are LNHDA and SQIVND (reference sequence). J was trimmed by 4 bases and V by 9 bases; bases with no gene match: 12. This CDR3 has 15 residues. CDR3 bases: TGTGCCAGCCGAGGGGCGGGGGGTAGTCCAGATACGCAGTATTTT. It specifies CASRGAGGSPDTQYF.

The chain joins TRBV6-1 to TRBJ1-3; 8 bases are shared with TRBD1. Germline trimming cut 4 bases from V and 2 bases from J; bases unmatched to any gene: 7. The CDR3 extends over 16 amino acids. The germline gives CDR1 MNHNS, CDR2 SASEGT. CDR3 region: CASSVDRGWTGNTIYF. CDR3 nucleotides: TGTGCCAGCAGTGTCGACAGGGGATGGACTGGAAACACCATATATTTT.

This chain joins TRBV25-1 and TRBJ1-1; D unclear. V lost 3 bases, J lost 9 bases, and 20 bases lay in between. The CDR3 totals 15 residues. Germline CDR1 and CDR2: MGHDK and SYGVNS. The DNA for the CDR3 is TGTGCCAGCAGTGACTGGACGGGGAGACTCGGGAAAGCTTTCTTT. This sequence encodes CASSDWTGRLGKAFF.

V is TRBV29-1 and J is TRBJ2-7, with D perhaps matching TRBD2 (5 bases). Trimming cost V 3 bases and J 2 bases, with 8 bases left between them. From germline, CDR1 is SQVTM and CDR2 ANQGSEA. This CDR3 is 12 amino acids long. CDR3 sequence: CSVEDSAYEQYF. CDR3 in DNA: TGCAGCGTTGAGGACTCTGCCTACGAGCAGTACTTC.

J is TRBJ2-1 and V is TRBV1; the table's D call, TRBD2, was not checked against the DNA. TRBV1 is a pseudogene segment. The CDR3 sequence is 17 residues long. CDR3 sequence (DNA): TGCACCAGCAGCCAAGATGCGGTGGTAGTTCCGAACAATGAGCAGTTCTTC. Encoded protein: CTSSQDAVVVPNNEQFF.

The chain is built from TRBV19 and TRBJ2-7, with 7 bases fitting TRBD2. Germline CDR1 LNHDA, CDR2 SQIVND (reference sequence). This CDR3 comprises 14 residues. J was trimmed by 2 bases and V by 5 bases; bases with no gene match: 6. This chain's CDR3 is CASSGQRGPYEQYF. CDR3 nucleotides: TGTGCCAGTAGTGGTCAGCGGGGCCCCTACGAGCAGTACTTC.

For the CDR3, the DNA is TGCGCCAGCAGCCAAAGGACAGGGACTAGCAATCAGCCCCAGCATTTT. Its protein is CASSQRTGTSNQPQHF. V usage is TRBV4-1 and J usage is TRBJ1-5, with TRBD1 matching 8 bases. Germline V gene lookup returns CDR1 MGHRA and CDR2 YSYEKL. The V and J ends lost 2 bases and 0 bases, in that order; junction bases with no gene match: 3. The CDR3 spans 16 residues.

The V and J genes are TRBV6-5 and TRBJ2-4; D is perhaps TRBD2 (6 bases). CDR1 is MNHEY, CDR2 SVGAGI, per germline. V shed 6 bases and J shed 2 bases, with 14 bases lying between them. This CDR3 has 15 residues. This CDR3 reads CASSPIAVTKNIQYF. In nucleotides, the CDR3 is TGTGCCAGCAGCCCAATAGCGGTTACCAAAAACATTCAGTACTTC.

The CDR3 loop reads CASSLEEEQFF. CDR3 sequence (DNA): TGTGCCAGCAGCTTAGAAGAGGAGCAGTTCTTC. The genes are TRBV7-9 and TRBJ2-1; no definite D call. Looked up from germline, CDR1 is SEHNR and CDR2 is FQNEAQ (reference sequence). Between the trimmed V and J ends, which lost 1 base and 10 bases, there was a span of 5 bases. There are 11 residues in the CDR3.